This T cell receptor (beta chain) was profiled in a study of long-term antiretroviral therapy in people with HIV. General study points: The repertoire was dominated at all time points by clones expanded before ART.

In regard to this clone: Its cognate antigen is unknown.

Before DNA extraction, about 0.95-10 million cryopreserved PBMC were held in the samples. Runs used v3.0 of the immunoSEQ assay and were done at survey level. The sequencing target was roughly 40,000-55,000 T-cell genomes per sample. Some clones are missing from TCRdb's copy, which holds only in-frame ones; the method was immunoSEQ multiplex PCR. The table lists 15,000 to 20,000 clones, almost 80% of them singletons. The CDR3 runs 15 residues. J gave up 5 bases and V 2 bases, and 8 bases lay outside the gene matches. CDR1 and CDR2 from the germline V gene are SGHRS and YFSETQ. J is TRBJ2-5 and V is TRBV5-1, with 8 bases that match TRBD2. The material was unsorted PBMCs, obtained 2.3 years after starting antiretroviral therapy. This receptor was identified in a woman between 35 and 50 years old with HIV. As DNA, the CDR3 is TGCGCCAGCAGCTTTTCGGGGGGGCCACGGGAGACCCAGTACTTC. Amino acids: CASSFSGGPRETQYF.